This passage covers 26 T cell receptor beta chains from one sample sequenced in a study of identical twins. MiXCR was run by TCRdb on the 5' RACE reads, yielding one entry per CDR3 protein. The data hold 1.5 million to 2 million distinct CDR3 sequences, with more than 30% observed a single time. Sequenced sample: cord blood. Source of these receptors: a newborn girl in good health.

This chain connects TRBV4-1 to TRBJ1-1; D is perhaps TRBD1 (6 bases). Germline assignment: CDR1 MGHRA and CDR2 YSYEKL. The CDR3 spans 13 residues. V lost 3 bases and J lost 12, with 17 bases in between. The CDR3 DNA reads TGCGCCAGCAGCCAGATCGGGGCCCAGGGGACTTTCTTT. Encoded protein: CASSQIGAQGTFF.

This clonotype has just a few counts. For the CDR3, the DNA is TGCAGTGCTAGACGAAGCGGGGGCCACTCCTACGAGCAGTACTTC. Residues: CSARRSGGHSYEQYF. This rearrangement joins TRBV20-1 to TRBJ2-7; 8 bases align to TRBD2. V lost 2 bases to trimming and J lost 0 bases; unmatched junction nucleotides: 6. Germline CDR1 and CDR2: DFQATT and SNEGSKA (reference sequence). This CDR3 has 15 amino acids.

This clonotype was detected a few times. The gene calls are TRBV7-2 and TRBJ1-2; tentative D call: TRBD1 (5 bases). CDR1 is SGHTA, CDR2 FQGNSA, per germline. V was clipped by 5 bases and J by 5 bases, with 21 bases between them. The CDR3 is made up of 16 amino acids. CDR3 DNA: TGTGCCAGCAGCCCCTCTGTGTGGGGCAGGACTTATGGCTACACCTTC. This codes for CASSPSVWGRTYGYTF.

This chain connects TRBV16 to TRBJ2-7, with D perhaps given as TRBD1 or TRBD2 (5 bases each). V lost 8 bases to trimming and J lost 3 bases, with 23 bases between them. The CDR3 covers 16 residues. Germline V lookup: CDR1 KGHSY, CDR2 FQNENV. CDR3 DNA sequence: TGTGCCAGCGGGACCCCTGAGGGGCTTACCCACTACGAGCAGTACTTC. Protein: CASGTPEGLTHYEQYF.

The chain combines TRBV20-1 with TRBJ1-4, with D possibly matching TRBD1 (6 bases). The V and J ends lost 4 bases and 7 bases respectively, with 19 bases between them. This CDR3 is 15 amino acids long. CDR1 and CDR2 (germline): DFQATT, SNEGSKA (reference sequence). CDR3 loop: CSATPARGRGEKLFF. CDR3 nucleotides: TGCAGTGCTACCCCGGCCCGGGGGCGCGGTGAAAAACTGTTTTTT.

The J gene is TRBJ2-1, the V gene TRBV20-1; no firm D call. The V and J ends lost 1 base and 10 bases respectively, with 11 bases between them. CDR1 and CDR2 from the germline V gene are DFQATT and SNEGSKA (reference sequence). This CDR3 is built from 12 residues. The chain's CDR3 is CSARVLAKEQFF. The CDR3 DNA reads TGCAGTGCTAGAGTTCTGGCAAAGGAGCAGTTCTTC.

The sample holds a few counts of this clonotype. The CDR3 region is CASSAQASNQPQHF. DNA for the CDR3: TGTGCCAGTAGTGCGCAGGCCAGCAATCAGCCCCAGCATTTT. This chain joins TRBV19 and TRBJ1-5; no reliable D call. The CDR3 loop spans 14 amino acids. The germline gives CDR1 LNHDA, CDR2 SQIVND (reference sequence). The V gene lost 5 bases and the J gene lost 1 base, with 9 bases spanning the gap.

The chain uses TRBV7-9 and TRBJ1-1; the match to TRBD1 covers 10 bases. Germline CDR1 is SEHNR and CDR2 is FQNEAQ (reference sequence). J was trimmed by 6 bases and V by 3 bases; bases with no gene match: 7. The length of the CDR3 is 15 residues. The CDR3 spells CASSFRDRGNSEAFF. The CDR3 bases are TGTGCCAGCAGCTTCCGGGACAGGGGTAATTCTGAAGCTTTCTTT.

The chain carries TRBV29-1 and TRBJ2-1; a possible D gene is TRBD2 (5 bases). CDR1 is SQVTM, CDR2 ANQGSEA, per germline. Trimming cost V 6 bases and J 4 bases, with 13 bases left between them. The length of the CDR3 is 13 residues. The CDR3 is CSVAPGWYNEQFF. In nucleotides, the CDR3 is TGCAGCGTGGCCCCGGGGTGGTACAATGAGCAGTTCTTC.

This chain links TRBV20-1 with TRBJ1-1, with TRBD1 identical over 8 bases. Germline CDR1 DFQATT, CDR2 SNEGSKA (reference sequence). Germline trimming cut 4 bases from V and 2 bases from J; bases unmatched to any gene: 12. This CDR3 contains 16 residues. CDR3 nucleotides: TGCAGTGCTACAGAACAGCTCCAGGGGGCCAACACTGAAGCTTTCTTT. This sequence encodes CSATEQLQGANTEAFF.

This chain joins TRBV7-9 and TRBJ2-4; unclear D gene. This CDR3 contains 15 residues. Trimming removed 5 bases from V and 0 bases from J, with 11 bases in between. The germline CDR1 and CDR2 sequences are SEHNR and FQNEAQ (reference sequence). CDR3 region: CASSPGLTAKNIQYF. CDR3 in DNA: TGTGCCAGCAGCCCCGGCCTCACAGCCAAAAACATTCAGTACTTC.

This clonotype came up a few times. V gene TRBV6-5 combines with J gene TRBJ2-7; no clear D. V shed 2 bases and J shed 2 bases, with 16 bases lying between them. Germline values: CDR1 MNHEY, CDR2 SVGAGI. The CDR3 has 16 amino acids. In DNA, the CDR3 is TGTGCCAGCAGTTACGGTGTGGTATCCCCCACCTACGAGCAGTACTTC. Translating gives CASSYGVVSPTYEQYF.

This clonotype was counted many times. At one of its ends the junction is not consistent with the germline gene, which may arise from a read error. CDR3 nucleotide sequence: TGCGCCAGCAGGGGACTAGCCAACAATGAGCAGTTCTTC. It translates to CASRGLANNEQFF. J is TRBJ2-1 and V is TRBV2, with 9 nucleotides matching TRBD2. CDR3 length equals 13 residues. Germline lookup yields CDR1 SNHLY and CDR2 FYNNEI.

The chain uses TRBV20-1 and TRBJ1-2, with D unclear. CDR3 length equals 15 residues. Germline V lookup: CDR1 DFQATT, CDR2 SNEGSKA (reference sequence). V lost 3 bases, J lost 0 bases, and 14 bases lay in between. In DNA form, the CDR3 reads TGCAGTGCTAGGGCGTTTGGGGAGGCTAACTATGGCTACACCTTC. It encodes CSARAFGEANYGYTF.

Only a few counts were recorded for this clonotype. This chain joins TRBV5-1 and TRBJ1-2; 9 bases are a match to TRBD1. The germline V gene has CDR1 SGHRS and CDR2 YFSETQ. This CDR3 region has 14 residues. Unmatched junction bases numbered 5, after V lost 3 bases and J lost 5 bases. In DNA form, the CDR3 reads TGCGCCAGCAGCTCGGCCGGGACAGGGTATGGCTACACCTTC. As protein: CASSSAGTGYGYTF.

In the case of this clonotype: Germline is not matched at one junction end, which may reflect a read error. This chain's CDR3 is CASGYSSLNYGYTF. The CDR3 DNA reads TGTGCCAGCGGTTACTCGAGTCTTAACTATGGCTACACCTTC. The chain employs TRBV6-5 and TRBJ1-2; D gene ambiguous. Germline CDR1 MNHEY, CDR2 SVGAGI. The CDR3 consists of 14 residues.

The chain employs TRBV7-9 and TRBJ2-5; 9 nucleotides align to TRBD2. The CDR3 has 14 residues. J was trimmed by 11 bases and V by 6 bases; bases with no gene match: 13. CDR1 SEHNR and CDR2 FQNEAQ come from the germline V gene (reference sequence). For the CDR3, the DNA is TGTGCCAGCAGTTTGGGACTAGCCCACAATGAGCAGTACTTC. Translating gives CASSLGLAHNEQYF.

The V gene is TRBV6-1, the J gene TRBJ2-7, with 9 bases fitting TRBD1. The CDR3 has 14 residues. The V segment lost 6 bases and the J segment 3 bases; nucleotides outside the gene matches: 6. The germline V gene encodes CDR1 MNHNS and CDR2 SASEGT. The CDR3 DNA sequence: TGTGCCAGCAGATCCGGGACAGGGTGCTACGAGCAGTACTTC. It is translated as CASRSGTGCYEQYF.

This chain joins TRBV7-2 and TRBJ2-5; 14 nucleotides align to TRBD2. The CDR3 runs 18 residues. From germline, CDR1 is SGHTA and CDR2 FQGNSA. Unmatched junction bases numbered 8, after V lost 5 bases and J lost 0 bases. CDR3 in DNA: TGTGCCAGCAGCCGTAGACTAGCGGGGGGGCCGTACCAAGAGACCCAGTACTTC. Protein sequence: CASSRRLAGGPYQETQYF.

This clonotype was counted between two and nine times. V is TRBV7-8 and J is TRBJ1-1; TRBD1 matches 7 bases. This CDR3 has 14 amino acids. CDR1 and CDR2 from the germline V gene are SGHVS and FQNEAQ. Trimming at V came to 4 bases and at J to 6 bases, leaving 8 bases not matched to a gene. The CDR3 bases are TGTGCCAGCAGCTCGACAGGGATTCTGGCTGAAGCTTTCTTT. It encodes CASSSTGILAEAFF.

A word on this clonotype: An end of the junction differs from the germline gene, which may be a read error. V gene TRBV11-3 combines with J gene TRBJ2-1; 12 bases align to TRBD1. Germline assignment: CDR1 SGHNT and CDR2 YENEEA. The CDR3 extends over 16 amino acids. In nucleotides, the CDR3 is TGTGCCAGCAGCTTTCCCGGGACAGGGGGCTACGATGAGCAGTTCTTC. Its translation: CASSFPGTGGYDEQFF.

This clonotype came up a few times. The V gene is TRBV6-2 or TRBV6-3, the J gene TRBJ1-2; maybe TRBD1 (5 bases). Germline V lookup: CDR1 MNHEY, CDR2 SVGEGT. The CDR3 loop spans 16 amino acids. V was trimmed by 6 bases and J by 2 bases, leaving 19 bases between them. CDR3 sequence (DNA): TGTGCCAGCAGCCCCACCCCGGGACCGGGCAACTATGGCTACACCTTC. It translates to CASSPTPGPGNYGYTF.

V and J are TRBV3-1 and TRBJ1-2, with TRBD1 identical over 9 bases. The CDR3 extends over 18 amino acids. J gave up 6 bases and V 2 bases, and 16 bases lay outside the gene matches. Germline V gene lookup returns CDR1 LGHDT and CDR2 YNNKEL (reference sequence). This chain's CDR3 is CASSQMGTGRGFEDGYTF. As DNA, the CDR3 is TGTGCCAGCAGCCAAATGGGGACAGGGCGCGGGTTTGAGGATGGCTACACCTTC.

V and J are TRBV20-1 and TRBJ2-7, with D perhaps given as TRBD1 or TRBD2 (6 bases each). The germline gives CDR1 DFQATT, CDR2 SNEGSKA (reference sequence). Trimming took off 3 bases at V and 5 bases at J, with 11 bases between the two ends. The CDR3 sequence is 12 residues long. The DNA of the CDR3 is TGCAGTGCTAGGGAGGGGGTGGACGAGCAGTACTTC. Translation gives CSAREGVDEQYF.

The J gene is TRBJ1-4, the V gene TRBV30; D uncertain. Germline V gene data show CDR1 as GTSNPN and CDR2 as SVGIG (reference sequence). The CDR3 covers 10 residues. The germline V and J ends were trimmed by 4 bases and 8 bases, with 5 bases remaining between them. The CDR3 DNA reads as TGTGCCTGGATGAGGGAAAAACTGTTTTTT. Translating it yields CAWMREKLFF. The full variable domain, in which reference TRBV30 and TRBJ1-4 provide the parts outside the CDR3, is SQTIHQWPATLVQPVGSPLSLECTVEGTSNPNLYWYRQAAGRGLQLLFYSVGIGQISSEVPQNLSASRPQDRQFILSSKKLLLSDSGFYLCAWMREKLFFGSGTQLSVL.

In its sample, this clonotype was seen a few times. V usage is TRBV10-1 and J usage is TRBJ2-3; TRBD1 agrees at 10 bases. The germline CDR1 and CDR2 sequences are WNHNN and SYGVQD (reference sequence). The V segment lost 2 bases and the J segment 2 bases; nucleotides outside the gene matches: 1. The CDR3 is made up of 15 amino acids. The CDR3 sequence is CASSEGTGATDTQYF. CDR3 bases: TGCGCCAGCAGTGAGGGGACAGGGGCCACAGATACGCAGTATTTT.